Listed below are T cell receptor beta chains from one sample, sequenced in a study of blood T cell repertoires in COVID-19. The method was immunoSEQ multiplex PCR; TCRdb's version includes in-frame clones alone and lacks a portion of them. The table has about 180,000 clones, just under 90% seen once. The specimen was peripheral blood. The receptors come from a woman aged 70-85 years with COVID-19, enrolled during active disease. Each CDR3 is given with its conserved first and last residue. A D gene is named only where the DNA matches it firmly. The size entry is marked missing in some rows and otherwise reads once, few, many or a size class.

D gene: .; clone size: .; J gene: TRBJ2-1; V gene: TRBV9; CDR3 DNA: TGTGCCAGCAGCGTCTCTCCGTCCAATGAGCAGTTCTTC; CDR3 protein: CASSVSPSNEQFF
D gene: .; clone size: .; J gene: TRBJ2-5; V gene: TRBV29-1; CDR3 DNA: TGCAGCGTTGTGTGGAGTTGTTTAGTAGGGGTAGCCGCGGGTGCGGGGGAGACCCAGTACTTC; CDR3 protein: CSVVWSCLVGVAAGAGETQYF
D gene: .; clone size: once; J gene: TRBJ1-1; V gene: TRBV2; CDR3 DNA: TGTGCCAGCAGCTGGACAGACATAAGGGATGAAGCTTTCTTT; CDR3 protein: CASSWTDIRDEAFF
D gene: .; clone size: .; J gene: TRBJ2-2; V gene: TRBV25-1; CDR3 DNA: TGTGCCAGCAGTGAGTTCAGGGCATTGAACACCGGGGAGCTGTTTTTT; CDR3 protein: CASSEFRALNTGELFF
D gene: TRBD1; clone size: once; J gene: TRBJ2-1; V gene: TRBV19; CDR3 DNA: TGTGCCAGTAGTGAGGGACAGGGTGACCCCTACAATGAGCAGTTCTTC; CDR3 protein: CASSEGQGDPYNEQFF
D gene: .; clone size: .; J gene: TRBJ2-5; V gene: TRBV21-1; CDR3 DNA: TGCCTGACCCTAAGGGGGGGAGAGACCCAGTACTTC; CDR3 protein: CLTLRGGETQYF
D gene: .; clone size: few; J gene: TRBJ2-7; V gene: TRBV6-5; CDR3 DNA: TGTGCCAGCAGTAGGGGGACGGCTTACGAGCAGTACTTC; CDR3 protein: CASSRGTAYEQYF
D gene: .; clone size: .; J gene: TRBJ1-2; V gene: TRBV9; CDR3 DNA: TGTGCCAGCAGCGTAGGACAGATTAACTATGGCTACACCTTC; CDR3 protein: CASSVGQINYGYTF
D gene: TRBD1; clone size: .; J gene: TRBJ1-1; V gene: TRBV27; CDR3 DNA: TGTGCCAGCAAAGACAGGGGGCTCACTGAAGCTTTCTTT; CDR3 protein: CASKDRGLTEAFF
D gene: .; clone size: .; J gene: TRBJ1-3; V gene: TRBV7-6; CDR3 DNA: TGTGCCAGCAGCTTACGCCTGGGGGGGTCGGGAAACACCATATATTTT; CDR3 protein: CASSLRLGGSGNTIYF
D gene: TRBD1; clone size: .; J gene: TRBJ1-5; V gene: TRBV6-5; CDR3 DNA: TGTGCCAGCAGTTACTCGTGGACAGGGGAGGATCAGCCCCAGCATTTT; CDR3 protein: CASSYSWTGEDQPQHF
D gene: .; clone size: .; J gene: TRBJ1-5; V gene: TRBV19; CDR3 DNA: TGTGCCAGTAGTATAGATCCCGACAGATATAGCAATCAGCCCCAGCATTTT; CDR3 protein: CASSIDPDRYSNQPQHF
D gene: .; clone size: .; J gene: TRBJ1-4; V gene: TRBV27; CDR3 DNA: TGTGCCACCCTGACAGGCATTTTGACTAATGAAAAACTGTTTTTT; CDR3 protein: CATLTGILTNEKLFF
D gene: TRBD1; clone size: .; J gene: TRBJ1-1; V gene: TRBV11-2; CDR3 DNA: TGTGCCAGCAGCACGACAGGGGGGTTCGAAGCTTTCTTT; CDR3 protein: CASSTTGGFEAFF
D gene: TRBD2; clone size: .; J gene: TRBJ2-1; V gene: TRBV6-1; CDR3 DNA: TGTGCCAGCAGTGACCACAGACTAGCGGGAGTTTCCGATGAGCAGTTCTTC; CDR3 protein: CASSDHRLAGVSDEQFF
D gene: .; clone size: .; J gene: TRBJ1-2; V gene: TRBV5-1; CDR3 DNA: TGCGCCAGCAGACAGGGAGTGGAAGGCTACACCTTC; CDR3 protein: CASRQGVEGYTF
D gene: .; clone size: .; J gene: TRBJ2-3; V gene: TRBV11-3; CDR3 DNA: TGTGCCAGCAGCACGCGACGGAACCAGGGCACAGATACGCAGTATTTT; CDR3 protein: CASSTRRNQGTDTQYF
D gene: TRBD2; clone size: .; J gene: TRBJ2-1; V gene: TRBV7-3; CDR3 DNA: TGTGCCAGCAGCGCTCCCGGGACTAACAATGAGCAGTTCTTC; CDR3 protein: CASSAPGTNNEQFF
D gene: TRBD1; clone size: .; J gene: TRBJ1-3; V gene: TRBV4-1; CDR3 DNA: TGCGCCAGCAGCCAGTTGGGACAGGGAGTGGGAAACACCATATATTTT; CDR3 protein: CASSQLGQGVGNTIYF
D gene: TRBD2; clone size: .; J gene: TRBJ2-3; V gene: TRBV5-1; CDR3 DNA: TGCGCCAGCAGCTTGACTAGCGGGACTAGCACAGATACGCAGTATTTT; CDR3 protein: CASSLTSGTSTDTQYF
D gene: .; clone size: .; J gene: TRBJ1-2; V gene: TRBV7-8; CDR3 DNA: TGTGCCAGCAGCTTACCGGACACTAACTATGGCTACACCTTC; CDR3 protein: CASSLPDTNYGYTF
D gene: .; clone size: .; J gene: TRBJ2-5; V gene: TRBV3-1/TRBV3-2; CDR3 DNA: TGTGCCAGCAGCCACTGGGACATTCTAGAGACCCAGTACTTC; CDR3 protein: CASSHWDILETQYF
D gene: TRBD2; clone size: .; J gene: TRBJ2-2; V gene: TRBV6-2/TRBV6-3; CDR3 DNA: TGTGCCAGCAGTTACTCGTTTTCTAGCGGGAACACCGGGGAGCTGTTTTTT; CDR3 protein: CASSYSFSSGNTGELFF
D gene: .; clone size: once; J gene: TRBJ2-1; V gene: TRBV5-8; CDR3 DNA: TGTGCCAGCAGCGCGGGGACTGCCAGGAGCTCCTACAATGAGCAGTTCTTC; CDR3 protein: CASSAGTARSSYNEQFF
D gene: .; clone size: .; J gene: TRBJ2-2; V gene: TRBV3-1/TRBV3-2; CDR3 DNA: TGTGCCAGCAGCCAAGAGAGGGTCCCCAACACCGGGGAGCTGTTTTTT; CDR3 protein: CASSQERVPNTGELFF
D gene: .; clone size: .; J gene: TRBJ1-5; V gene: TRBV18; CDR3 DNA: TGTGCCAGCTCCCCCCTAGCCCAAACCAATCAGCCCCAGCATTTT; CDR3 protein: CASSPLAQTNQPQHF
D gene: .; clone size: .; J gene: TRBJ1-3; V gene: TRBV5-1; CDR3 DNA: TGCGCCAGCAGCCGACCCAACAGGGCGTCCTCTGGAAACACCATATATTTT; CDR3 protein: CASSRPNRASSGNTIYF
D gene: .; clone size: .; J gene: TRBJ2-5; V gene: TRBV5-4; CDR3 DNA: TGTGCCAGCAGCTCCAGGGGCAGTGTGCAAGAGACCCAGTACTTC; CDR3 protein: CASSSRGSVQETQYF